Listed here are 18 T cell receptor beta chains from one sample, sequenced in a study of T-cell reconstitution after alpha-beta-depleted transplantation in children. A library of TCRbeta sequences, prepared with unique molecular identifiers, was generated. TCRdb ran MiXCR on the PCR reads and lists one entry per CDR3 protein. The profile shows around 78,000 distinct CDR3 sequences, about 7% of them singletons. The sequenced sample was PBMCs from the stem cell graft donor, obtained from the stem cell graft. The receptors come from a human donor who donated a stem cell graft to a child with acute lymphoblastic leukemia.

This clonotype has just a few counts. The V gene is TRBV7-6, the J gene TRBJ2-7; no clear D gene. Germline lookup yields CDR1 SGHVS and CDR2 FNYEAQ. This CDR3 spans 12 amino acids. V lost 5 bases and J lost 6, with 11 bases in between. CDR3 nucleotide sequence: TGTGCCAGCAGCAGGTCCCCGGGCGAGCAGTACTTC. Amino acid sequence: CASSRSPGEQYF.

This clonotype was recorded a few times. This chain uses TRBV12-5 with TRBJ2-7; D may be TRBD1 or TRBD2 (6 bases each). V was cut by 1 base and J by 3 bases, with 10 bases left in between. Germline V gene data show CDR1 as LGHNT and CDR2 as FRNRAP. The CDR3 extends over 14 amino acids. The CDR3 region is CASGLGTAGYEQYF. DNA for the CDR3: TGTGCTAGTGGTTTGGGGACAGCGGGCTACGAGCAGTACTTC.

The V call is TRBV18, the J call TRBJ2-7; TRBD1 matches at 8 bases. CDR3 length: 16 amino acids. Germline lookup yields CDR1 KGHSH and CDR2 LQKENI. Trimming took 3 bases from V and 5 from J; bases not matched to a gene: 12. In DNA form, the CDR3 reads TGTGCCAGCTCACCTTTTAGACAGGGGAGTAGGAACGAGCAGTACTTC. It yields the protein CASSPFRQGSRNEQYF.

This clonotype was found a few times. The rearrangement links TRBV5-1 to TRBJ2-7; possible D gene TRBD2, 5 bases. Trimming shortened V by 0 bases and J by 3 bases, and 16 bases separated the two germline ends. This CDR3 contains 16 residues. Germline V gene lookup returns CDR1 SGHRS and CDR2 YFSETQ. Written as DNA, the CDR3 is TGCGCCAGCAGCTTGGTCGCGGGCACGGACCTCTACGAGCAGTACTTC. This encodes CASSLVAGTDLYEQYF.

This clonotype was seen more than once but under ten times. CDR3 sequence: CASSQRENTEAFF. In DNA, the CDR3 is TGTGCCAGCAGCCAACGGGAGAACACTGAAGCTTTCTTT. The V and J genes are TRBV3-1 and TRBJ1-1; the D is unclear. CDR1 and CDR2 from the germline V gene are LGHDT and YNNKEL (reference sequence). CDR3 length: 13 amino acids. Trimming pared 2 bases from V and 1 base from J, leaving 5 bases between.

This clonotype has a count of ten or more. This sequence joins TRBV5-1 and TRBJ1-5, with no clear D. The length of the CDR3 is 13 residues. CDR1 and CDR2 from the germline V gene are SGHRS and YFSETQ. Trimming removed 3 bases at V and 1 base at J, with 5 bases between. CDR3 sequence: CASSWTSNQPQHF. The CDR3 DNA is TGCGCCAGCAGCTGGACGAGCAATCAGCCCCAGCATTTT.

This clonotype was found many times. The gene calls are TRBV20-1 and TRBJ2-1; no clear D gene. Germline values: CDR1 DFQATT, CDR2 SNEGSKA (reference sequence). CDR3 length: 11 residues. The V and J ends lost 3 bases and 8 bases respectively, with 8 bases between them. CDR3 coding DNA: TGCAGTGCTAGTCAGGAAGATGAGCAGTTCTTC. It encodes CSASQEDEQFF.

This clonotype has a count of ten or more. The V call is TRBV28, the J call TRBJ1-5; D remains ambiguous. Trimming left V 8 bases short and J 3 bases short, with 17 bases between. The CDR3 runs 15 residues. Germline-derived CDR1 and CDR2 are MDHEN and SYDVKM. The CDR3 protein is CASRNERDPNQPQHF. CDR3 DNA sequence: TGTGCCAGCCGAAATGAAAGGGATCCCAATCAGCCCCAGCATTTT.

This clonotype was seen at least ten times. The chain has TRBV4-1 and TRBJ2-1, with 8 bases identical to TRBD2. The CDR3 is made up of 18 amino acids. V shed 1 base, J shed 3 bases, and the junction held 11 bases outside the gene matches. The germline V gene has CDR1 MGHRA and CDR2 YSYEKL. The CDR3 nucleotides are TGCGCCAGCAGCCAAGTACTAGCGGTAGCCCGATACTACAATGAGCAGTTCTTC. Translated, it gives CASSQVLAVARYYNEQFF.

This clonotype was detected ten times or more. The chain couples TRBV7-9 to TRBJ1-1; D may be TRBD1 (6 bases). The V end lost 6 bases, the J end lost 4 bases, and 15 bases lay between the germline ends. The CDR3 length is 14 residues. Germline lookup yields CDR1 SEHNR and CDR2 FQNEAQ (reference sequence). CDR3 amino acids: CASRHGGAGTEAFF. CDR3 DNA sequence: TGTGCCAGCAGACACGGGGGCGCCGGCACTGAAGCTTTCTTT.

This chain links TRBV15 with TRBJ2-7, with D perhaps assigned TRBD1 or TRBD2 (5 bases each). V was cut by 6 bases and J by 6 bases, with 15 bases left in between. The CDR3 is 13 residues long. The germline gives CDR1 LNHNV, CDR2 YYDKDF (reference sequence). The CDR3 DNA reads TGTGCCACCAGGGGGACGGGGAAGGGCGAGCAGTACTTC. It encodes CATRGTGKGEQYF.

In this sample, this clonotype turned up many times. The chain recombines TRBV5-5 with TRBJ2-1; 8 bases match TRBD1. With 4 bases clipped from V and 1 base from J, the junction kept 4 bases outside the gene matches. The V gene's germline CDR1 is SGHKS and CDR2 YYEKEE (reference sequence). The length of the CDR3 is 15 residues. CDR3 region: CASSKGQASYNEQFF. In DNA, the CDR3 is TGTGCCAGCAGCAAGGGACAGGCGTCCTACAATGAGCAGTTCTTC.

This clonotype was seen repeatedly, ten times or more. The J gene is TRBJ1-4, the V gene TRBV6-5; D is undetermined. Germline assignment: CDR1 MNHEY and CDR2 SVGAGI. V lost 7 bases and J lost 7, with 16 bases in between. This CDR3 has 14 residues. The CDR3 nucleotides are TGTGCCAGCACCCCAGGCACTGGTAGTGAAAAACTGTTTTTT. As protein: CASTPGTGSEKLFF.

The rearrangement joins TRBV6-6 to TRBJ1-6; D is uncertain. The germline V and J ends were trimmed by 4 bases and 10 bases, with 11 bases remaining between them. The CDR3 is 13 amino acids. CDR1 and CDR2 (germline): MNHNY, SVGAGI (reference sequence). The CDR3 loop is CASSSGIESPLHF. The CDR3 DNA sequence: TGTGCCAGCAGTTCCGGTATCGAATCACCCCTCCACTTT.

This clonotype has a count of ten or more. The chain has TRBV5-1 and TRBJ2-1; D unresolved. Trimming cost V 3 bases and J 4 bases, with 11 bases left between them. The CDR3 runs to 14 residues. CDR1 is SGHRS and CDR2 is YFSETQ in the germline V gene. The DNA of the CDR3 is TGCGCCAGCAGCTACCGGGTATATTACAATGAGCAGTTCTTC. This sequence encodes CASSYRVYYNEQFF. Variable domain in full (rest from reference TRBV5-1 and TRBJ2-1): KAGVTQTPRYLIKTRGQQVTLSCSPISGHRSVSWYQQTPGQGLQFLFEYFSETQRNKGNFPGRFSGRQFSNSRSEMNVSTLELGDSALYLCASSYRVYYNEQFFGPGTRLTVL.

This clonotype was detected many times. The J gene is TRBJ2-7, the V gene TRBV27; TRBD2 matches 10 bases. The length of the CDR3 is 16 residues. V lost 5 bases and J lost 2; bases outside the gene matches: 9. Germline CDR1 and CDR2: MNHEY and SMNVEV (reference sequence). The CDR3 loop is CASSPNRGTSAYEQYF. CDR3 bases: TGTGCCAGCAGTCCCAACAGGGGGACTAGCGCCTACGAGCAGTACTTC.

This clonotype was recorded many times. The chain couples TRBV27 to TRBJ2-2; TRBD1 is a possible D gene (6 bases). V was clipped by 6 bases and J by 5 bases, with 10 bases between them. The CDR3 loop spans 13 amino acids. Germline V gene data show CDR1 as MNHEY and CDR2 as SMNVEV (reference sequence). The CDR3 protein is CASSRGGTGELFF. The CDR3 nucleotides read TGTGCCAGCAGCCGAGGGGGAACCGGGGAGCTGTTTTTT.

This clonotype came up many times. The chain is built from TRBV20-1 and TRBJ1-5; D is ambiguous. The germline V gene has CDR1 DFQATT and CDR2 SNEGSKA (reference sequence). The CDR3 loop spans 16 amino acids. Trimming shortened V by 4 bases and J by 0 bases, and 16 bases separated the two germline ends. CDR3 sequence: CSAIERTAYSNQPQHF. CDR3 coding DNA: TGCAGTGCTATTGAGCGGACGGCATATAGCAATCAGCCCCAGCATTTT.